These T cell receptor beta chains were read from a single sample in a study of OX40 agonist ivuxolimab in advanced cancers. Some clones are missing from TCRdb's copy, which holds only in-frame ones; the method was immunoSEQ multiplex PCR. The sample holds about 71,000 clones, 90% to 95% seen once. The sequenced sample was CD4+ or CD8+ T cells sorted from blood, obtained in a trial of the OX40 agonist ivuxolimab. Source of these receptors: an adult with an advanced solid tumor such as melanoma, head and neck, liver or kidney cancer. Each CDR3 is given with its conserved first and last residue. The D gene is left open where the match is weak. Not every row has a clone size; where given, it reads once, few, many or a size class.

j_gene: TRBJ1-4
abundance: -
len: 18
d_gene: TRBD1
v_gene: TRBV28
CDR3nt: TGTGCCAGCAGTTTTTGGGAACTTGGGGACAGGATTAATGAAAAACTGTTTTTT
CDR3aa: CASSFWELGDRINEKLFF

j_gene: TRBJ1-1
abundance: -
len: 22
d_gene: -
v_gene: TRBV21-1
CDR3nt: TGTGCCAGCAGCAAAGGGAAGGGGCCTTCACGACGGTGTTTGAACGATAACACTGAAGCTTTCTTT
CDR3aa: CASSKGKGPSRRCLNDNTEAFF

j_gene: TRBJ2-7
abundance: -
len: 12
d_gene: TRBD1
v_gene: TRBV10-3
CDR3nt: TGTGCCATCGGGGACAGCTCCTACGAGCAGTACTTC
CDR3aa: CAIGDSSYEQYF

j_gene: TRBJ2-7
abundance: -
len: 18
d_gene: -
v_gene: TRBV28
CDR3nt: TGTGCCAGCAGCCAAACCCATATGCTTTCTCAGGGGCCTGGCGAGCAGTACTTC
CDR3aa: CASSQTHMLSQGPGEQYF

j_gene: TRBJ2-7
abundance: -
len: 15
d_gene: -
v_gene: TRBV4-3
CDR3nt: TGCGCCAGCAGCCAAGATGGCAGGAACTCCTACGAGCAGTACTTC
CDR3aa: CASSQDGRNSYEQYF

j_gene: TRBJ1-5
abundance: -
len: 13
d_gene: -
v_gene: TRBV28
CDR3nt: TGTGCCAGCAGTTTACTGGGAGAGCAGCCCCAGCATTTT
CDR3aa: CASSLLGEQPQHF

j_gene: TRBJ2-5
abundance: -
len: 17
d_gene: -
v_gene: TRBV12-5
CDR3nt: TGTGCTAGTGGAATCCCATTAGGGGGGAGGGTCGGGGAGACCCAGTACTTC
CDR3aa: CASGIPLGGRVGETQYF

j_gene: TRBJ2-7
abundance: -
len: 13
d_gene: -
v_gene: TRBV7-9
CDR3nt: TGTGCCAGCAGCCCCCGAAGCTCCTACGAGCAGTACTTC
CDR3aa: CASSPRSSYEQYF

j_gene: TRBJ2-1
abundance: -
len: 15
d_gene: -
v_gene: TRBV2
CDR3nt: TGTGCCAGCAGTACCGGGACGTCTCCCTACAATGAGCAGTTCTTC
CDR3aa: CASSTGTSPYNEQFF

j_gene: TRBJ1-2
abundance: -
len: 13
d_gene: TRBD1
v_gene: TRBV10-3
CDR3nt: TGTGCCATCAGTGAGTGGGACAGATATGGCTACACCTTC
CDR3aa: CAISEWDRYGYTF

j_gene: TRBJ1-6
abundance: -
len: 15
d_gene: TRBD1
v_gene: TRBV6-6
CDR3nt: TGTGCCAGCAGTTTAGGGACAGGGGCTGTATCACCCCTCCACTTT
CDR3aa: CASSLGTGAVSPLHF

j_gene: TRBJ2-5
abundance: -
len: 12
d_gene: -
v_gene: TRBV7-8
CDR3nt: TGTGCCAGCAGCTCGGGAGAAGCGACCCAGTACTTC
CDR3aa: CASSSGEATQYF

j_gene: TRBJ1-1
abundance: few
len: 14
d_gene: -
v_gene: TRBV29-1
CDR3nt: TGCAGCGTTGAACACGGGGGCAGCAGTGCTGAAGCTTTCTTT
CDR3aa: CSVEHGGSSAEAFF

j_gene: TRBJ2-3
abundance: -
len: 14
d_gene: -
v_gene: TRBV5-7
CDR3nt: TGTGCCAGCAGTTTGACGGGCCGCACGGATACGCAGTATTTT
CDR3aa: CASSLTGRTDTQYF

j_gene: TRBJ1-4
abundance: -
len: 16
d_gene: -
v_gene: TRBV7-9
CDR3nt: TGTGCCAGCAGCTCCCAATCGGCAGGGTTAGAAGGAAAACTGTTTTTT
CDR3aa: CASSSQSAGLEGKLFF

j_gene: TRBJ2-5
abundance: -
len: 18
d_gene: -
v_gene: TRBV27
CDR3nt: TGTGCCAGCAGTCCCCACCATTCGGACAGCCGATTGGTGGTGACCCAGTACTTC
CDR3aa: CASSPHHSDSRLVVTQYF

j_gene: TRBJ1-1
abundance: once
len: 11
d_gene: -
v_gene: TRBV6-1
CDR3nt: TGTGCCAGCACGAAGAACACTGAAGCTTTCTTT
CDR3aa: CASTKNTEAFF

j_gene: TRBJ2-7
abundance: once
len: 16
d_gene: TRBD2
v_gene: TRBV28
CDR3nt: TGTGCCAGCAGTTCGGGACTAGCGGGGATGTTTTACGAGCAGTACTTC
CDR3aa: CASSSGLAGMFYEQYF

j_gene: TRBJ2-1
abundance: -
len: 22
d_gene: -
v_gene: TRBV4-3
CDR3nt: TGCGCCAGCAGCCAAGAACGGGCCGGCTACGGGTTAGCGGAAGGCTCCTACAATGAGCAGTTCTTC
CDR3aa: CASSQERAGYGLAEGSYNEQFF

j_gene: TRBJ2-1
abundance: -
len: 15
d_gene: -
v_gene: TRBV7-9
CDR3nt: TGTGCCAGCAGCATAAGGGCAGATCTAGTGGAGGTGCAGTTCTTC
CDR3aa: CASSIRADLVEVQFF

j_gene: TRBJ2-7
abundance: -
len: 16
d_gene: -
v_gene: TRBV7-9
CDR3nt: TGTGCCAGCAGCGAGACACTAAGCGGAGGTTACTACGAGCAGTACTTC
CDR3aa: CASSETLSGGYYEQYF

j_gene: TRBJ1-6
abundance: -
len: 13
d_gene: -
v_gene: TRBV29-1
CDR3nt: TGCAGCTCTCGGTCCAGCTATAATTCACCCCTCCACTTT
CDR3aa: CSSRSSYNSPLHF

j_gene: TRBJ2-7
abundance: -
len: 15
d_gene: -
v_gene: TRBV7-2
CDR3nt: TGTGCCAGCAGCTTAGGGACGTTGGGATCCTACGAGCAGTACTTC
CDR3aa: CASSLGTLGSYEQYF

j_gene: TRBJ1-3
abundance: -
len: 13
d_gene: -
v_gene: TRBV27
CDR3nt: TGTGCCAGCAGTGATGGCTACCGAAACACCATATATTTT
CDR3aa: CASSDGYRNTIYF

j_gene: TRBJ1-5
abundance: -
len: 16
d_gene: -
v_gene: TRBV13
CDR3nt: TGTGCCAGCAGCTTAGGGGAGGGGGATAGCAATCAGCCCCAGCATTTT
CDR3aa: CASSLGEGDSNQPQHF

j_gene: TRBJ2-3
abundance: -
len: 14
d_gene: TRBD2
v_gene: TRBV7-3
CDR3nt: TGTGCCAGCAGCTCAGCGGGAAGCACAGATACGCAGTATTTT
CDR3aa: CASSSAGSTDTQYF

j_gene: TRBJ1-1
abundance: -
len: 10
d_gene: -
v_gene: TRBV2
CDR3nt: TGTGCCAGCCGGGGGGGAGAAGCTTTCTTT
CDR3aa: CASRGGEAFF

j_gene: TRBJ1-5
abundance: -
len: 14
d_gene: -
v_gene: TRBV19
CDR3nt: TGTGCCAGTAGTCGGGGATTCGGCAATCAGCCCCAGCATTTT
CDR3aa: CASSRGFGNQPQHF

j_gene: TRBJ1-1
abundance: -
len: 14
d_gene: -
v_gene: TRBV28
CDR3nt: TGTGCCAGCGCAAACCCGGGGGCAGGCACTGAAGCTTTCTTT
CDR3aa: CASANPGAGTEAFF

j_gene: TRBJ2-2
abundance: -
len: 15
d_gene: TRBD2
v_gene: TRBV4-3
CDR3nt: TGCGCCAGCAGACCCACAAGGGAGGGCACCGGGGAGCTGTTTTTT
CDR3aa: CASRPTREGTGELFF

j_gene: TRBJ2-1
abundance: -
len: 14
d_gene: -
v_gene: TRBV27
CDR3nt: TGTGCCAGCAGTCCGGGACTTAGGGTTGGGGAGCAGTTCTTC
CDR3aa: CASSPGLRVGEQFF

j_gene: TRBJ1-5
abundance: -
len: 13
d_gene: -
v_gene: TRBV7-9
CDR3nt: TGTGCCAGCAGCCCCGCGGGACGTCAGCCCCAGCATTTT
CDR3aa: CASSPAGRQPQHF

j_gene: TRBJ2-2
abundance: -
len: 16
d_gene: -
v_gene: TRBV21-1
CDR3nt: TGTGCCAGCAGGCTCTCGACAGGGGGCGACACCGGGGAGCTGTTTTTT
CDR3aa: CASRLSTGGDTGELFF

j_gene: TRBJ1-4
abundance: -
len: 12
d_gene: -
v_gene: TRBV13
CDR3nt: TGTGCCAGCAGCTTTGGCTTTGGGAAACTGTTTTTT
CDR3aa: CASSFGFGKLFF

j_gene: TRBJ2-3
abundance: -
len: 16
d_gene: TRBD2
v_gene: TRBV10-3
CDR3nt: TGTGCCATCAGTCCGGCGGGACTAGAAAGCACAGATACGCAGTATTTT
CDR3aa: CAISPAGLESTDTQYF

j_gene: TRBJ2-3
abundance: -
len: 16
d_gene: TRBD2
v_gene: TRBV2
CDR3nt: TGTGCCAGCAGTGTAGGGACTAGCGGATGGACAGATACGCAGTATTTT
CDR3aa: CASSVGTSGWTDTQYF

j_gene: TRBJ1-1
abundance: -
len: 16
d_gene: -
v_gene: TRBV19
CDR3nt: TGTGCCAGTAGTATATGGGGCAGGGAAGTCTACACTGAAGCTTTCTTT
CDR3aa: CASSIWGREVYTEAFF

j_gene: TRBJ2-2
abundance: -
len: 15
d_gene: -
v_gene: TRBV5-5
CDR3nt: TGTGCCAGCAACGATCCCGGGGGCGGCACCGGGGAGCTGTTTTTT
CDR3aa: CASNDPGGGTGELFF

j_gene: TRBJ2-5
abundance: -
len: 16
d_gene: -
v_gene: TRBV9
CDR3nt: TGTGCCAGCAGCGTAGGAGGCTACTACAACCAAGAGACCCAGTACTTC
CDR3aa: CASSVGGYYNQETQYF